Below, 26 T cell receptor beta chains from the same sample are listed, as sequenced in a study of post-analysis software for immune sequencing data. Notes on the study in general: TRBV5-6, TRBV5-1 and TRBV20-1 belonged to a set of about 5 TRBV segments that were more frequent in patients than controls.

TCR beta libraries were prepared from cDNA with unique molecular identifiers. TCRdb passed the PCR reads through MiXCR, listing each CDR3 protein once. The sample includes approximately 350,000 distinct CDR3 sequences, approximately 38% of them seen just once. For these receptors, no antigen is known. The source material was blood. Receptor source: a girl aged 10-17 years with multiple sclerosis.

This rearrangement joins TRBV2 to TRBJ1-1, with D hard to call. The germline V gene encodes CDR1 SNHLY and CDR2 FYNNEI. V shed 3 bases and J shed 1 base, with 9 bases lying between them. The length of the CDR3 is 14 residues. CDR3: CASSESSANTEAFF. The CDR3 DNA reads TGTGCCAGCAGTGAGAGTTCGGCGAACACTGAAGCTTTCTTT.

The chain is built from TRBV7-9 and TRBJ2-7; tentatively, D is TRBD2 (5 bases). CDR3 length: 10 residues. Germline CDR1 reads SEHNR; CDR2 reads FQNEAQ (reference sequence). The CDR3 nucleotides are TGTACGCGAGGGCCTCACGAGCAGTACTTC. Its translation: CTRGPHEQYF. The whole variable domain, remainder taken from reference TRBV7-9 and TRBJ2-7, is DTGVSQNPRHKITKRGQNVTFRCDPISEHNRLYWYRQTLGQGPEFLTYFQNEAQLEKSRLLSDRFSAERPKGSFSTLEIQRTEQGDSAMYLCTRGPHEQYFGPGTRLTVT.

The chain carries TRBV29-1 and TRBJ1-4; unclear D gene. The CDR3 runs to 10 residues. With 6 bases removed from V and 8 bases from J, the gap between germline ends came to 7 bases. CDR1 and CDR2 (germline): SQVTM, ANQGSEA. CDR3 bases: TGCAGCGTGTTAAAAGAAAAACTGTTTTTT. This gives the protein CSVLKEKLFF.

This clonotype was found a few times. A read error may produce the germline difference seen at one junction end. The V gene is TRBV7-7, the J gene TRBJ2-5; tentative D call: TRBD2 (5 bases). The germline V gene has CDR1 SSHAT and CDR2 FNYEAQ (reference sequence). This CDR3 spans 14 amino acids. CDR3 region: CASSLGWETETQYF. In DNA, the CDR3 is TGTGCTAGCAGCTTAGGTTGGGAGACGGAGACCCAGTACTTC.

The chain employs TRBV14 and TRBJ1-4, with D possibly matching TRBD1 (5 bases). The CDR3 covers 17 residues. V lost 4 bases and J lost 0, with 15 bases in between. The V gene's germline CDR1 is SGHDN and CDR2 FVKESK. CDR3 sequence reads: CASSLYRAGPTNEKLFF. The CDR3 bases are TGTGCCAGCAGCCTATACCGGGCAGGGCCAACTAATGAAAAACTGTTTTTT. The full variable domain, in which reference TRBV14 and TRBJ1-4 provide the parts outside the CDR3, is EAGVTQFPSHSVIEKGQTVTLRCDPISGHDNLYWYRRVMGKEIKFLLHFVKESKQDESGMPNNRFLAERTGGTYSTLKVQPAELEDSGVYFCASSLYRAGPTNEKLFFGSGTQLSVL.

The chain employs TRBV20-1 and TRBJ1-1, with 10 bases aligning to TRBD1. V gave up 1 base and J gave up 3 bases; unmatched junction bases: 8. CDR1 is DFQATT, CDR2 SNEGSKA, per germline (reference sequence). This CDR3 is 16 amino acids long. The CDR3 region is CSARGGDRGGYTEAFF. CDR3 bases: TGCAGTGCTAGAGGCGGGGACAGGGGCGGGTACACTGAAGCTTTCTTT.

V gene TRBV4-2 combines with J gene TRBJ2-7; the match to TRBD1 covers 10 bases. The germline CDR1 and CDR2 sequences are LGHNA and YNFKEQ. Losses at the gene ends were 3 bases for V and 2 bases for J; bases not matched to a gene: 10. CDR3 size: 17 residues. The CDR3 coding sequence is TGTGCCAGCAGCCAGGATACTTACGGGACAGGGGCCTACGAGCAGTACTTC. This encodes CASSQDTYGTGAYEQYF.

Only a few counts were recorded for this clonotype. This rearrangement joins TRBV7-8 to TRBJ2-7; 9 bases are a match to TRBD2. From germline, CDR1 is SGHVS and CDR2 FQNEAQ. The length of the CDR3 is 15 residues. V was pared by 4 bases and J by 1 base, with 5 bases of the junction left unmatched. CDR3 nucleotides: TGTGCCAGCAGCTCGGGACTAGCCGGGTCCTACGAGCAGTACTTC. As protein: CASSSGLAGSYEQYF.

There are a few counts of this clonotype. This chain joins TRBV12-5 and TRBJ2-1; 9 bases agree with TRBD1. Losses at the gene ends were 6 bases for V and 6 bases for J; bases not matched to a gene: 9. From germline, CDR1 is LGHNT and CDR2 FRNRAP. The CDR3 has 15 residues. The CDR3 coding sequence is TGTGCTAGTGGAACCGGGACAGGGAGCTTCAATGAGCAGTTCTTC. Translating it yields CASGTGTGSFNEQFF. The full variable domain, its missing parts supplied by reference TRBV12-5 and TRBJ2-1, is DARVTQTPRHKVTEMGQEVTMRCQPILGHNTVFWYRQTMMQGLELLAYFRNRAPLDDSGMPKDRFSAEMPDATLATLKIQPSEPRDSAVYFCASGTGTGSFNEQFFGPGTRLTVL.

The J gene is TRBJ1-5, the V gene TRBV6-2 or TRBV6-3, with D hard to call. V was shortened by 4 bases and J by 6 bases, with 7 bases between the two germline ends. This CDR3 spans 12 amino acids. The germline gives CDR1 MNHEY, CDR2 SVGEGT. The CDR3 nucleotides are TGTGCCAGCAGTTGGTTTACTCAGCCCCAGCATTTT. The encoded protein is CASSWFTQPQHF.

The sample holds a few counts of this clonotype. The rearrangement joins TRBV7-6 to TRBJ2-1; 11 bases align to TRBD2. V lost 5 bases to trimming and J lost 6 bases; unmatched junction nucleotides: 12. This CDR3 region has 17 residues. Germline CDR1 SGHVS, CDR2 FNYEAQ. The chain's CDR3 is CASSRAGGSGGANEQFF. CDR3 DNA: TGTGCCAGCAGCCGCGCGGGGGGTAGCGGGGGGGCCAATGAGCAGTTCTTC.

The rearrangement joins TRBV7-2 to TRBJ1-2; D is unclear. The CDR3 extends over 12 amino acids. V lost 5 bases and J lost 9, with 13 bases in between. Germline loops: CDR1 SGHTA, CDR2 FQGNSA. CDR3 DNA: TGTGCCAGCAGCCCATGGACGGATTGCTACACCTTC. It translates to CASSPWTDCYTF.

This sequence joins TRBV9 and TRBJ2-1; D is perhaps TRBD1 or TRBD2 (5 bases each). The CDR3 consists of 15 residues. CDR1 and CDR2 from the germline V gene are SGDLS and YYNGEE. The V and J ends lost 6 bases and 0 bases respectively, with 13 bases between them. The CDR3 sequence: CASTRGVSSYNEQFF. CDR3 DNA: TGTGCCAGCACCCGAGGGGTAAGCTCCTACAATGAGCAGTTCTTC.

V and J are TRBV4-1 and TRBJ1-1; 7 nucleotides agree with TRBD1. The V and J ends lost 1 base and 6 bases, in that order; junction bases with no gene match: 8. Germline-derived CDR1 and CDR2 are MGHRA and YSYEKL. The CDR3 is made up of 15 amino acids. The CDR3 nucleotides read TGCGCCAGCAGCCAAGGGTGGACAGGTCAGGCTGAAGCTTTCTTT. Its protein product is CASSQGWTGQAEAFF.

This chain uses TRBV5-1 with TRBJ1-2; 8 nucleotides match TRBD1. The CDR3 length is 13 residues. The germline gives CDR1 SGHRS, CDR2 YFSETQ. The trim removed 4 bases at V and 6 bases at J, leaving 5 bases unmatched. CDR3 sequence reads: CASSADRDHGYTF. The CDR3 nucleotides are TGCGCCAGCAGCGCGGACAGGGACCATGGCTACACCTTC.

The chain combines TRBV9 with TRBJ1-1, with a weak D call TRBD1 (5 bases). The CDR3 spans 13 residues. CDR1 is SGDLS, CDR2 YYNGEE, per germline. V shed 5 bases and J shed 1 base, with 9 bases lying between them. CDR3 in amino acids: CASSETANTEAFF. The CDR3 region has the DNA TGTGCCAGCAGTGAGACAGCGAACACTGAAGCTTTCTTT.

The chain combines TRBV7-2 with TRBJ1-5; 7 bases agree with TRBD1. Trimming removed 3 bases from V and 3 bases from J; junction bases left unmatched: 5. The CDR3 covers 15 residues. Germline V CDR1 and CDR2: SGHTA, FQGNSA. CDR3 amino acids: CASSFGTAANQPQHF. DNA of the CDR3: TGTGCCAGCAGCTTTGGGACAGCTGCCAATCAGCCCCAGCATTTT.

The genes are TRBV6-2 or TRBV6-3 and TRBJ2-7; 8 bases are a match to TRBD1. Germline V gene data show CDR1 as MNHEY and CDR2 as SVGEGT. Trimming removed 2 bases from V and 2 bases from J; junction bases left unmatched: 14. The CDR3 spans 18 residues. The CDR3: CASSYRGQDMRRAYEQYF. The CDR3 nucleotides read TGTGCCAGCAGTTACAGGGGACAGGATATGAGGAGGGCCTACGAGCAGTACTTC.

This clonotype was observed a handful of times. The chain carries TRBV2 and TRBJ1-6; D is perhaps TRBD1 (6 bases). The germline V and J ends were trimmed by 8 bases and 7 bases, with 12 bases remaining between them. There are 13 residues in the CDR3. CDR1 and CDR2 (germline): SNHLY, FYNNEI. The CDR3 DNA sequence: TGTGCCAGCGTTGGGCAGGGGAATTCACCCCTCCACTTT. Translation: CASVGQGNSPLHF.

The chain has TRBV29-1 and TRBJ1-1; D unresolved. CDR1 and CDR2 (germline): SQVTM, ANQGSEA. V was clipped by 4 bases and J by 4 bases, with 13 bases between them. CDR3 size: 13 residues. The CDR3 sequence is CSVGSQMGTEAFF. DNA for the CDR3: TGCAGCGTTGGAAGCCAAATGGGCACTGAAGCTTTCTTT.

This clonotype was seen once. This may be a read error, as it is one base from a much larger clone. The rearrangement joins TRBV9 to TRBJ2-7; perhaps TRBD1 as D (5 bases). Per germline, CDR1 SGDLS and CDR2 YYNGEE. CDR3 size: 15 residues. In DNA form, the CDR3 reads TGTACCAGCAGCGTAGCAGGGTTTGGAACCTACGAGCAGTACTTC. This translates into CTSSVAGFGTYEQYF.

V usage is TRBV28 and J usage is TRBJ2-5; TRBD2 agrees at 12 bases. Germline values: CDR1 MDHEN, CDR2 SYDVKM. Losses at the gene ends were 7 bases for V and 5 bases for J; bases not matched to a gene: 8. CDR3 length: 15 residues. The CDR3 region is CASTGLAGLGETQYF. The CDR3 nucleotides are TGTGCCAGCACTGGACTAGCGGGGCTGGGGGAGACCCAGTACTTC.

The V gene is TRBV7-9, the J gene TRBJ2-7; 7 bases match TRBD1. This CDR3 has 16 amino acids. V gave up 1 base and J gave up 2 bases; unmatched junction bases: 8. Germline CDR1 and CDR2: SEHNR and FQNEAQ (reference sequence). CDR3 coding DNA: TGTGCCAGCAGCTTAGAGGGGGACAGCCTTCCCTACGAGCAGTACTTC. It is translated as CASSLEGDSLPYEQYF.

V and J are TRBV9 and TRBJ2-3; 8 bases are shared with TRBD2. The ends lost 4 bases at V and 6 bases at J; junction bases unmatched: 16. The CDR3 loop spans 17 amino acids. CDR1 is SGDLS, CDR2 YYNGEE, per germline. The CDR3 sequence is CASSLGIAGLLGDTQYF. In nucleotides, the CDR3 is TGTGCCAGCAGCCTCGGGATAGCGGGACTCCTGGGGGATACGCAGTATTTT. Using reference TRBV9 and TRBJ2-3 for the parts outside the CDR3, the full variable domain is DSGVTQTPKHLITATGQRVTLRCSPRSGDLSVYWYQQSLDQGLQFLIQYYNGEERAKGNILERFSAQQFPDLHSELNLSSLELGDSALYFCASSLGIAGLLGDTQYFGPGTRLTVL.

The chain is built from TRBV15 and TRBJ1-6; TRBD1 aligns across 7 bases. Germline V gene lookup returns CDR1 LNHNV and CDR2 YYDKDF (reference sequence). The CDR3 spans 19 residues. With 5 bases clipped from V and 5 bases from J, the junction kept 18 bases outside the gene matches. The CDR3 loop is CATSGGQAAAPLNNSPLHF. The CDR3 coding sequence is TGTGCCACCAGCGGTGGACAGGCGGCCGCTCCTTTGAATAATTCACCCCTCCACTTT.

There are a few counts of this clonotype. The J gene is TRBJ1-5, the V gene TRBV6-5, with 7 bases that match TRBD1. Germline V gene sequence: CDR1 MNHEY, CDR2 SVGAGI. This CDR3 region has 15 residues. Losses at the gene ends were 4 bases for V and 4 bases for J; bases not matched to a gene: 7. The CDR3 protein is CASSLSGTENQPQHF. The CDR3 DNA reads as TGTGCCAGCAGTTTATCCGGGACAGAAAATCAGCCCCAGCATTTT.